This T cell receptor beta chain was documented in a study of shared clonotypes between healthy human individuals. Sequenced by immunoSEQ multiplex PCR; TCRdb stores in-frame clones only, minus some. The table shows about 1 million clones, with about 76% occurring only once. Notes on the study in general: Limitation of the genetic and exposure-history diversity represented came from the few donors. It was the non-shared clonotypes that had lower generation probabilities than clonotypes shared by all four donors.

This clone appeared a few times. Its antigen remains unknown. Germline values: CDR1 WNHNN, CDR2 SYGVQD (reference sequence). V gave up 6 bases and J gave up 8 bases, with 10 bases separating them. There are 11 residues in the CDR3. Donors included only healthy HIV-negative adults lacking recent acute infections or vaccinations. The sequence derives from a man in his late teens or twenties in good health. Specimen: memory CD4+ T cells sorted from blood. Subset here: CD45RA-negative fraction. The V and J genes are TRBV10-1 and TRBJ1-2; D remains ambiguous. The CDR3 nucleotides are TGCGCCAGCAGCGAGCGGTGGGGCTACACCTTC. Translation gives CASSERWGYTF.